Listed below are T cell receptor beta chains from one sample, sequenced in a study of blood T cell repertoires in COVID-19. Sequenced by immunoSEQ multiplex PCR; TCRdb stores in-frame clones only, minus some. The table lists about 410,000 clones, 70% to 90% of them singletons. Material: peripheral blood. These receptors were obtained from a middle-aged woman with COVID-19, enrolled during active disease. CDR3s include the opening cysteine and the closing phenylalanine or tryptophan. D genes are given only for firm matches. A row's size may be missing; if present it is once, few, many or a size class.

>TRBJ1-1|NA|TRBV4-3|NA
CASSQDRETEAFF
TGCGCCAGCAGCCAAGACAGGGAAACTGAAGCTTTCTTT
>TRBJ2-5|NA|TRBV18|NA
CASSPQGQETQYF
TGTGCCAGCTCACCCCAGGGTCAAGAGACCCAGTACTTC
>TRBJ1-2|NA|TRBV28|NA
CASRAGHPTSF
TGTGCCAGCAGGGCCGGACACCCAACCAGCTTC
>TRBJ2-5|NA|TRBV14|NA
CASSQDLGWGTQETQYF
TGTGCCAGCAGCCAAGATCTCGGATGGGGCACCCAAGAGACCCAGTACTTC
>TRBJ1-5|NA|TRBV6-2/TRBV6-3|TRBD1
CASSRNRGPNQPQHF
TGTGCCAGCAGTCGGAACAGGGGACCTAATCAGCCCCAGCATTTT
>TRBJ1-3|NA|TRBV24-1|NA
CATSDAREAGNTIYF
TGTGCCACCAGTGATGCCAGGGAGGCTGGAAACACCATATATTTT
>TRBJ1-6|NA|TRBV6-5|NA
CASSHGRVTNSPLHF
TGTGCCAGCAGTCACGGCAGGGTCACTAATTCACCCCTCCACTTT
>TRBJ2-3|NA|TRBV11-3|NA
CASSLGVSSYALADTQYF
TGTGCCAGCAGCCTCGGGGTGTCATCCTACGCCCTAGCAGATACGCAGTATTTT
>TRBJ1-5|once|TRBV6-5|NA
CASRRLTEYQPQHF
TGTGCCAGCAGGAGACTGACAGAGTATCAGCCCCAGCATTTT
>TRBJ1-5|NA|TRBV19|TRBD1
CASNSDRGRSNQPQHF
TGTGCCAGTAACTCCGACAGGGGCCGTAGCAATCAGCCCCAGCATTTT
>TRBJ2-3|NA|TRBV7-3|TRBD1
CASSGPGQGPDTQYF
TGTGCCAGCAGCGGCCCCGGACAGGGGCCAGATACGCAGTATTTT
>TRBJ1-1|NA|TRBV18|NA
CASSPPKEHTEAFF
TGTGCCAGCTCACCACCGAAAGAGCACACTGAAGCTTTCTTT
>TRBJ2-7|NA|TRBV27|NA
CASSLGRAYEQYF
TGTGCCAGCAGTTTGGGGAGAGCCTACGAGCAGTACTTC
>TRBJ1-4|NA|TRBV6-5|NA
CASSYSYQGSEKLFF
TGTGCCAGCAGTTACTCGTACCAGGGGAGTGAAAAACTGTTTTTT
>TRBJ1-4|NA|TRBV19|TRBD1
CASSPLGQGHTNEKLFF
TGTGCCAGTAGTCCACTTGGACAGGGACACACTAATGAAAAACTGTTTTTT
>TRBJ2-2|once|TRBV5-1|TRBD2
CASTERGGSNTGELFF
TGCGCCAGCACCGAGCGGGGGGGCTCGAACACCGGGGAGCTGTTTTTT
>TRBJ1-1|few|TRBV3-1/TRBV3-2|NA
CASSRGGDNTEAFF
TGTGCCAGCAGCCGTGGAGGGGATAACACTGAAGCTTTCTTT
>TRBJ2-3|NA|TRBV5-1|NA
CASSLVGAGPTDTQYF
TGCGCCAGCAGCTTGGTCGGCGCGGGACCCACAGATACGCAGTATTTT
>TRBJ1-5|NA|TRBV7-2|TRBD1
CASSFKTGDTQPQHF
TGTGCCAGCAGCTTTAAGACAGGGGATACTCAGCCCCAGCATTTT
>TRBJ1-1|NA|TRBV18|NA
CASSPRLLDIEAFF
TGTGCCAGCTCACCAAGGCTGCTGGACATCGAAGCTTTCTTT